A selection of T cell receptor beta chains follows, all from one sample in a study of blood T cell repertoires in COVID-19. Here immunoSEQ multiplex PCR was the method, and the copy in TCRdb shows in-frame clones only, minus some. The repertoire holds about 150,000 clones, with roughly 72% as singletons. The sequencing input was peripheral blood. These receptors all stem from a woman aged 80 or over with acute or convalescent COVID-19. The CDR3 runs from the conserved cysteine through the conserved F or W. The D gene is left open where the match is weak. Size is stated for part of the rows, as once, few or many counts, or as a class when the clone is expanded.

V	D	J	size	DNA	CDR3
TRBV12-3/TRBV12-4	.	TRBJ1-5	.	TGTGCCAGCAGTGAAAGACAATCCCAGCCCCAGCATTTT	CASSERQSQPQHF
TRBV19	.	TRBJ1-2	.	TGTGCCAGTAGTCCCCCCGGGACACTCTATGGCTACACCTTC	CASSPPGTLYGYTF
TRBV7-9	TRBD1	TRBJ1-1	.	TGTGCCAGCAGCACGGGACAGGGGCCAAACACTGAAGCTTTCTTT	CASSTGQGPNTEAFF
TRBV4-3	.	TRBJ1-1	.	TGCGCCAGCAGCCAAGGGACATCAAACGTCCTGACTGAAGCTTTCTTT	CASSQGTSNVLTEAFF
TRBV5-1	TRBD1	TRBJ1-1	.	TGCGCCAGCAGCTTGGAGACAGGGGGCCGTGAAGCTTTCTTT	CASSLETGGREAFF
TRBV19	TRBD1	TRBJ1-2	.	TGTGCCAGTAGTGGACAGGGGGGAGCTAACTATGGCTACACCTTC	CASSGQGGANYGYTF
TRBV7-8	.	TRBJ1-2	.	TGTGCCAGCAGCTACCGATCAGGGGGCTACACCTTC	CASSYRSGGYTF
TRBV3-1/TRBV3-2	.	TRBJ2-7	.	TGTGCCAGCAGCCAACGGGACTACGAGCAGTACTTC	CASSQRDYEQYF
TRBV6-5	.	TRBJ2-7	few	TGTGCCAGCAGTTCCGCCCCCAGGGGGAGGTACGAGCAGTACTTC	CASSSAPRGRYEQYF
TRBV7-3	TRBD1	TRBJ1-1	.	TGTGCCAGCAGCTCCGGACAGGGTAGCGCTGAAGCTTTCTTT	CASSSGQGSAEAFF
TRBV19	.	TRBJ1-5	few	TGTGCCAGTAGTATAGGGGGGCAAGGGTACGGAGCGACCCAGCATTTT	CASSIGGQGYGATQHF
TRBV7-6	TRBD2	TRBJ2-7	.	TGTGCCAGCAGCCTAGCGGGAGGAGGGTCCTACGAGCAGTACTTC	CASSLAGGGSYEQYF
TRBV12-3/TRBV12-4	.	TRBJ1-2	.	TGTGCCAGCAGTCGAGGAAACTATGGCTACACCTTC	CASSRGNYGYTF
TRBV5-1	.	TRBJ2-7	.	TGCGCCTCCAGCCCGGGGAGGCCCTTGGGGGTGCAGTACTTC	CASSPGRPLGVQYF
TRBV7-6	TRBD1	TRBJ2-3	once	TGTGCCAGCAGCTTAGTTGGGACAGGGTATGCAGATACGCAGTATTTT	CASSLVGTGYADTQYF
TRBV6-5	TRBD1	TRBJ2-2	.	TGTGCCAGCAAGACAGGGCCCGTTAACACCGGGGAGCTGTTTTTT	CASKTGPVNTGELFF
TRBV7-2	.	TRBJ2-7	.	TGTGCCAGCAGCTTAGATAGCCTCGAGCAGTACTTC	CASSLDSLEQYF
TRBV4-3	TRBD1	TRBJ1-4	once	TGCGCCAGCAGCCACCCCGGCCGGGACAGGGATGAAAAACTGTTTTTT	CASSHPGRDRDEKLFF
TRBV5-6	TRBD1	TRBJ1-1	.	TGTGCCAGCACATCAGGGGGCGCGGGCACTGAAGCTTTCTTT	CASTSGGAGTEAFF
TRBV12-3/TRBV12-4	TRBD1	TRBJ1-5	.	TGTGCCAGCAATGACAGGGAGAGTCAGCCCCAGCATTTT	CASNDRESQPQHF
TRBV18	.	TRBJ2-5	once	TGTGCCAGCTCATCGGCGGGGCTGGAGACCCAGTACTTC	CASSSAGLETQYF
TRBV11-2	TRBD1	TRBJ1-2	few	TGTGCCAGCAGCTGGGACAGGGGGCAGAGCTATGGCTACACCTTC	CASSWDRGQSYGYTF
TRBV5-1	TRBD2	TRBJ2-2	.	TGCGCCAGCAGCTTGGTGTCTAGCGGGGCAGGGGAGCTGTTTTTT	CASSLVSSGAGELFF
TRBV12-3/TRBV12-4	.	TRBJ2-5	.	TGTGCCAGCCGACAGAGCCAAGAGACTCAGTACTTC	CASRQSQETQYF
TRBV5-1	TRBD1	TRBJ2-5	.	TGCGCCAGCAGCCCATACCTGGACAGGGTGGTGGAGACCCAGTACTTC	CASSPYLDRVVETQYF
TRBV6-5	.	TRBJ1-3	.	TGTGCCAGCAGGGCAGGGGTCTCGGACGGAAACACCATATATTTT	CASRAGVSDGNTIYF
TRBV27	TRBD1	TRBJ2-5	.	TGTGCCAGCAGTTTTTCACGTCCCGGGACAGGGGGGGAGTACTTC	CASSFSRPGTGGEYF
TRBV7-3	.	TRBJ1-6	.	TGTGCCAGCAGTCCTGCGGGGGGAAGTAATTCACCCCTCCACTTT	CASSPAGGSNSPLHF
TRBV20-1	.	TRBJ2-7	.	TGCAGTGCTAGTGGCGCGCGGCCTCACCCTGACTCCTACGAGCAGTACTTC	CSASGARPHPDSYEQYF
TRBV7-9	TRBD1	TRBJ1-2	.	TGTGCCAGCAGCTTTCAAGGGGGCCCTAACTATGGCTACACCTTC	CASSFQGGPNYGYTF
TRBV2	.	TRBJ2-7	.	TGTGCCAGCAGCCAGACAGGAAACTACGAGCAGTACTTC	CASSQTGNYEQYF
TRBV19	.	TRBJ1-5	few	TGTGCCAGTAGTATAGAAGGGAGACAGCCCCAGCATTTT	CASSIEGRQPQHF
TRBV5-1	TRBD2	TRBJ2-7	.	TGCGCCAGCCATGAGACTAGCGGGGGGCTTTCCTACGAGCAGTACTTC	CASHETSGGLSYEQYF
TRBV28	TRBD1	TRBJ2-7	few	TGTGCCAGCAGAAACCCGGGACAGGGGATCTACGAGCAGTACTTC	CASRNPGQGIYEQYF
TRBV13	.	TRBJ2-7	.	TGTGCCAGCAGCTTATTCGCGGGAAGCACGGGTGAGCAGTACTTC	CASSLFAGSTGEQYF
TRBV27	.	TRBJ1-4	few	TGTGCCAGCAGTGAATACTACCAAGATCATCGTGAAAAACTGTTTTTT	CASSEYYQDHREKLFF
TRBV6-2/TRBV6-3	.	TRBJ1-5	.	TGTGCCAGCAGTTACCCTACTCAAGGGGGTCAGCCCCAGCATTTT	CASSYPTQGGQPQHF
TRBV19	.	TRBJ1-5	.	TGTGCCAGTTCTGGACAGCACAATCAGCCCCAGCATTTT	CASSGQHNQPQHF
TRBV7-9	.	TRBJ1-1	once	TGTGCCAGCAGCTCCCTTCTAAACGGGAACACTGAAGCTTTCTTT	CASSSLLNGNTEAFF
TRBV6-5	.	TRBJ1-4	.	TGTGCCAGCAGTTTTCGACAGATTAATGAAAAACTGTTTTTT	CASSFRQINEKLFF
TRBV24-1	TRBD2	TRBJ2-3	.	TGTGCCACCCCGGCGAGTGGGAGGGGTGATACGCAGTATTTT	CATPASGRGDTQYF
TRBV18	.	TRBJ1-4	few	TGTGCCAGCTCACCACGCCGGTTCCCCACAACTAATGAAAAACTGTTTTTT	CASSPRRFPTTNEKLFF
TRBV6-4	TRBD1	TRBJ2-6	few	TGTGCCAGCAGTGATAACGGGGGACAGGGACAGTCTGGGGCCAACGTCCTGACTTTC	CASSDNGGQGQSGANVLTF
TRBV3-1/TRBV3-2	TRBD1	TRBJ1-6	.	TGTGCCAGCAGCCAGGGGGACAGACGGAATTCACCCCTCCACTTT	CASSQGDRRNSPLHF
TRBV3-1/TRBV3-2	.	TRBJ1-5	.	TGTGCCAGCAGCCAAGGAGAGGGTGAGGGTGGCAATCAGCCCCAGCATTTT	CASSQGEGEGGNQPQHF
TRBV30	TRBD1	TRBJ2-7	.	TGTGCCTGGAGTGTACGAGGGACAGGGGTCTACGAGCAGTACTTC	CAWSVRGTGVYEQYF
TRBV12-3/TRBV12-4	.	TRBJ1-6	once	TGTGCCAGCAGTTTAGGGACTGAGGTTTCCCTCCACTTT	CASSLGTEVSLHF
TRBV7-3	TRBD1	TRBJ1-1	.	TGTGCCAGCAGCGTTACAGGGGCTGAAACTGAAGCTTTCTTT	CASSVTGAETEAFF
TRBV2	.	TRBJ2-7	once	TGTGCCAGCAGTGTGAGGGTGACCACCTACGAGCAGTACTTC	CASSVRVTTYEQYF
TRBV30	.	TRBJ1-2	.	TGTGCCTGGACACAGGTAGCTAACTATGGCTACACCTTC	CAWTQVANYGYTF